This is a list of T cell receptor beta chains from one sample in a study of T cell changes during pregnancy in multiple sclerosis. The table came from immunoSEQ multiplex PCR; TCRdb's copy has only in-frame clones and leaves some out. The table shows over 65,000 clones, with roughly nine tenths occurring only once. Sample: peripheral blood, taken in the first trimester of pregnancy. All receptors derive from a female donor with multiple sclerosis, enrolled in a pregnancy study. Both conserved end residues are part of each CDR3. A D gene is named only where the DNA matches it firmly. Not every row has a clone size; where given, it reads once, few, many or a size class.

j_gene: TRBJ2-1
v_gene: TRBV18
abundance: .
d_gene: TRBD2
CDR3aa: CASSPGTSGRNEQFF

j_gene: TRBJ2-1
v_gene: TRBV28
abundance: .
d_gene: .
CDR3aa: CATKLGGGRDEQFF

j_gene: TRBJ2-1
v_gene: TRBV9
abundance: once
d_gene: TRBD1
CDR3aa: CASSPAGTGIYNEQFF

j_gene: TRBJ2-3
v_gene: TRBV27
abundance: .
d_gene: .
CDR3aa: CASSPGVRGDTQYF

j_gene: TRBJ2-1
v_gene: TRBV29-1
abundance: .
d_gene: TRBD2
CDR3aa: CSVGRVAGGTNEQFF

j_gene: TRBJ2-5
v_gene: TRBV29-1
abundance: .
d_gene: TRBD2
CDR3aa: CSGGLARGGDQETQYF

j_gene: TRBJ1-1
v_gene: TRBV28
abundance: .
d_gene: .
CDR3aa: CASKETNTEAFF

j_gene: TRBJ2-2
v_gene: TRBV28
abundance: .
d_gene: .
CDR3aa: CASSPTDKYTGELFF

j_gene: TRBJ2-1
v_gene: TRBV5-1
abundance: .
d_gene: TRBD2
CDR3aa: CASSLGLAGGYNEQFF

j_gene: TRBJ2-7
v_gene: TRBV5-4
abundance: .
d_gene: .
CDR3aa: CASSSGQSYEQYF

j_gene: TRBJ2-2
v_gene: TRBV30
abundance: .
d_gene: TRBD2
CDR3aa: CAWRSGLISGELFF

j_gene: TRBJ2-3
v_gene: TRBV10-3
abundance: .
d_gene: TRBD2
CDR3aa: CAISQLAGSSTDTQYF

j_gene: TRBJ2-4
v_gene: TRBV28
abundance: .
d_gene: TRBD1
CDR3aa: CASSHVGQGKNIQYF

j_gene: TRBJ2-3
v_gene: TRBV9
abundance: .
d_gene: .
CDR3aa: CASSPRRGGTDTQYF

j_gene: TRBJ2-1
v_gene: TRBV4-3
abundance: once
d_gene: TRBD1
CDR3aa: CASSQDWRQGGNEQFF

j_gene: TRBJ1-6
v_gene: TRBV5-1
abundance: .
d_gene: TRBD1
CDR3aa: CASSLGGQGKNSPLHF

j_gene: TRBJ2-3
v_gene: TRBV19
abundance: .
d_gene: .
CDR3aa: CASMSVSTDTQYF

j_gene: TRBJ2-7
v_gene: TRBV19
abundance: .
d_gene: TRBD1
CDR3aa: CASSADRASYEQYF

j_gene: TRBJ1-1
v_gene: TRBV4-3
abundance: .
d_gene: TRBD1
CDR3aa: CASKDRAGEAFF

j_gene: TRBJ1-6
v_gene: TRBV28
abundance: .
d_gene: TRBD1
CDR3aa: CASSLPTGQGRSPLHF

j_gene: TRBJ1-5
v_gene: TRBV2
abundance: .
d_gene: .
CDR3aa: CATRRDSNQPQHF

j_gene: TRBJ2-2
v_gene: TRBV27
abundance: .
d_gene: TRBD1
CDR3aa: CASKDPGQENTGELFF

j_gene: TRBJ2-3
v_gene: TRBV9
abundance: .
d_gene: TRBD2
CDR3aa: CASSPRGGFTDTQYF

j_gene: TRBJ1-1
v_gene: TRBV29-1
abundance: .
d_gene: .
CDR3aa: CSVWEGYTEAFF

j_gene: TRBJ2-5
v_gene: TRBV11-3
abundance: .
d_gene: .
CDR3aa: CASSPRGGSVLETQYF

j_gene: TRBJ2-1
v_gene: TRBV7-9
abundance: .
d_gene: TRBD2
CDR3aa: CASLTSGRAHEQFF

j_gene: TRBJ2-7
v_gene: TRBV28
abundance: few
d_gene: .
CDR3aa: CASSSLLKDGVLYSYEQYF

j_gene: TRBJ2-2
v_gene: TRBV10-3
abundance: .
d_gene: TRBD1
CDR3aa: CAIGTGADTGELFF

j_gene: TRBJ2-3
v_gene: TRBV6-1
abundance: .
d_gene: TRBD2
CDR3aa: CASSPSGGGSDTQYF

j_gene: TRBJ2-6
v_gene: TRBV5-1
abundance: .
d_gene: TRBD2
CDR3aa: CASSLGQRGNASGANVLTF

j_gene: TRBJ2-3
v_gene: TRBV4-2
abundance: .
d_gene: .
CDR3aa: CASSQQGRSRSTDTQYF

j_gene: TRBJ1-2
v_gene: TRBV2
abundance: .
d_gene: .
CDR3aa: CARAPRDSYGYTF

j_gene: TRBJ1-1
v_gene: TRBV5-1
abundance: .
d_gene: .
CDR3aa: CASSSGQTAGTEAFF

j_gene: TRBJ2-3
v_gene: TRBV9
abundance: .
d_gene: .
CDR3aa: CASSVGGTDTQYF

j_gene: TRBJ2-1
v_gene: TRBV11-2
abundance: .
d_gene: TRBD2
CDR3aa: CASSSLGTSGGTYNEQFF

j_gene: TRBJ2-3
v_gene: TRBV11-3
abundance: .
d_gene: .
CDR3aa: CASSLEQGPLGTQYF

j_gene: TRBJ2-1
v_gene: TRBV13
abundance: .
d_gene: TRBD2
CDR3aa: CASSPLGVVAGKEQFF

j_gene: TRBJ2-5
v_gene: TRBV28
abundance: .
d_gene: TRBD2
CDR3aa: CASSLLAGGRETQYF

j_gene: TRBJ1-2
v_gene: TRBV30
abundance: .
d_gene: TRBD1
CDR3aa: CAWGGQGGYGYTF

j_gene: TRBJ1-2
v_gene: TRBV19
abundance: few
d_gene: TRBD1
CDR3aa: CASSIPRTGGPYGYTF

j_gene: TRBJ2-3
v_gene: TRBV5-1
abundance: .
d_gene: .
CDR3aa: CASSSGLSTDTQYF

j_gene: TRBJ2-2
v_gene: TRBV11-2
abundance: once
d_gene: TRBD2
CDR3aa: CASSWAGDGELFF

j_gene: TRBJ2-7
v_gene: TRBV18
abundance: .
d_gene: TRBD1
CDR3aa: CASSPLPGGLDEQYF

j_gene: TRBJ2-1
v_gene: TRBV19
abundance: .
d_gene: TRBD2
CDR3aa: CASSKGLAGFYNEQFF

j_gene: TRBJ2-6
v_gene: TRBV7-9
abundance: .
d_gene: TRBD1
CDR3aa: CASSFTGQTISSGANVLTF

j_gene: TRBJ1-1
v_gene: TRBV5-1
abundance: .
d_gene: TRBD1
CDR3aa: CASTPSGQGFMNTEAFF

j_gene: TRBJ1-1
v_gene: TRBV2
abundance: .
d_gene: .
CDR3aa: CASSESGDGVAFF

j_gene: TRBJ1-2
v_gene: TRBV14
abundance: .
d_gene: .
CDR3aa: CASSQGQNYGYTF

j_gene: TRBJ2-5
v_gene: TRBV12-5
abundance: .
d_gene: .
CDR3aa: CASGLGLQVQETQYF

j_gene: TRBJ1-2
v_gene: TRBV6-1
abundance: .
d_gene: .
CDR3aa: CASSEDPWGDGYTF

j_gene: TRBJ2-7
v_gene: TRBV6-5
abundance: .
d_gene: .
CDR3aa: CASSEKRPGPYEQYF

j_gene: TRBJ1-1
v_gene: TRBV6-5
abundance: once
d_gene: .
CDR3aa: CASSYSNGDMNTEAFF

j_gene: TRBJ2-1
v_gene: TRBV19
abundance: .
d_gene: TRBD2
CDR3aa: CASGTSGSYNEQFF

j_gene: TRBJ1-5
v_gene: TRBV10-3
abundance: .
d_gene: .
CDR3aa: CAISERQGSNQPQHF

j_gene: TRBJ1-3
v_gene: TRBV19
abundance: .
d_gene: TRBD1
CDR3aa: CASNVGHTKGAMRSGNTIYF

j_gene: TRBJ2-7
v_gene: TRBV28
abundance: .
d_gene: .
CDR3aa: CASSSQGAVYEQYF